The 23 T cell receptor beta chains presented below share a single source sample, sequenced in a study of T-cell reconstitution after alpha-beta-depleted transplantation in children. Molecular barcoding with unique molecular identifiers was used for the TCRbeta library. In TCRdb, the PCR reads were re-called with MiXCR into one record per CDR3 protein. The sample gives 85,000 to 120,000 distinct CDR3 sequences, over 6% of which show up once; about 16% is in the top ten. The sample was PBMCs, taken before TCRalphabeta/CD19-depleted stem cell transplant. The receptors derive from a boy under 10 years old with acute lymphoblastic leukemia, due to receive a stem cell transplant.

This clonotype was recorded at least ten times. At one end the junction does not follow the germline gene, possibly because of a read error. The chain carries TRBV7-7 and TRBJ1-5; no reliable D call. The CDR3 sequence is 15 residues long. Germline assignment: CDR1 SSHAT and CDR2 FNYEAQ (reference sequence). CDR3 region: CASSPPFYSNQPQHF. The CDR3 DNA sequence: TGTGCTAGCAGCCCGCCTTTTTATAGCAATCAGCCCCAGCATTTT.

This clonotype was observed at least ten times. The CDR3 nucleotides are TGTGCCACCAGCGGGGACAGGGTGAACACCGGGGAGCTGTTTTTT. It specifies CATSGDRVNTGELFF. This chain links TRBV15 with TRBJ2-2; 9 positions match TRBD1. This CDR3 is 15 amino acids long. Germline V gene sequence: CDR1 LNHNV, CDR2 YYDKDF (reference sequence). Losses at the gene ends were 5 bases for V and 1 base for J; bases not matched to a gene: 2. The full variable domain, in which reference TRBV15 and TRBJ2-2 provide the parts outside the CDR3, is DAMVIQNPRYQVTQFGKPVTLSCSQTLNHNVMYWYQQKSSQAPKLLFHYYDKDFNNEADTPDNFQSRRPNTSFCFLDIRSPGLGDTAMYLCATSGDRVNTGELFFGEGSRLTVL.

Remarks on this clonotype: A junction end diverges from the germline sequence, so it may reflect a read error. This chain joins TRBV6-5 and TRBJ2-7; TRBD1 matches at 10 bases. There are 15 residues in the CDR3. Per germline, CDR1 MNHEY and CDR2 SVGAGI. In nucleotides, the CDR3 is TGTGCCGGCAGTTACCTTCGGACAGGGGGCTACGAGCAGTACTTC. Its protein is CAGSYLRTGGYEQYF.

CDR3 in amino acids: CASRDDRLQETQYF. DNA of the CDR3: TGTGCCAGCAGGGACGACAGGCTCCAAGAGACCCAGTACTTC. V is TRBV2 and J is TRBJ2-5; a possible D gene is TRBD1 (6 bases). Germline assignment: CDR1 SNHLY and CDR2 FYNNEI. CDR3 size: 14 residues. The V and J ends lost 6 bases and 1 base respectively, with 12 bases between them. The variable domain in full, with the rest retrieved from reference TRBV2 and TRBJ2-5, is EPEVTQTPSHQVTQMGQEVILRCVPISNHLYFYWYRQILGQKVEFLVSFYNNEISEKSEIFDDQFSVERPDGSNFTLKIRSTKLEDSAMYFCASRDDRLQETQYFGPGTRLLVL.

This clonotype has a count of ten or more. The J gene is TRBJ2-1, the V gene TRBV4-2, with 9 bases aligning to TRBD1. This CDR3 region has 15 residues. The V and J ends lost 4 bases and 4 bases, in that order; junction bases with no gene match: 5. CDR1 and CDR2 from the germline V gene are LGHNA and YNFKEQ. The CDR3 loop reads CASSPRDRVYNEQFF. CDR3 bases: TGTGCCAGCAGCCCTCGGGACAGGGTTTACAATGAGCAGTTCTTC.

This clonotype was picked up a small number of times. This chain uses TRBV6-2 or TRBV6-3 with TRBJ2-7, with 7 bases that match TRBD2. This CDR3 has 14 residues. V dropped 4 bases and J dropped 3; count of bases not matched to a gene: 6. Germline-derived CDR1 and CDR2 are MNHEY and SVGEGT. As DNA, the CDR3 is TGTGCCAGCAGTTGGGGACGGGGGGTCTACGAGCAGTACTTC. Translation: CASSWGRGVYEQYF.

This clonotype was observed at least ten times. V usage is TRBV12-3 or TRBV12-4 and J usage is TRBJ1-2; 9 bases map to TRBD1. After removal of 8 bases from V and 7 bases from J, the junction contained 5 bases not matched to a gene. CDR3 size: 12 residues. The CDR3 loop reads CASGTGGSGYTF. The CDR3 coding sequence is TGTGCCAGCGGTACAGGGGGCTCTGGCTACACCTTC.

DNA for the CDR3: TGTACCTTCAGTTTAGGAGTAGCGGGGACATCCTACGAGCAGTACTTC. Encoded protein: CTFSLGVAGTSYEQYF. This sequence joins TRBV28 and TRBJ2-7; 8 bases are a match to TRBD2. Germline CDR1 is MDHEN and CDR2 is SYDVKM. This CDR3 has 16 residues.

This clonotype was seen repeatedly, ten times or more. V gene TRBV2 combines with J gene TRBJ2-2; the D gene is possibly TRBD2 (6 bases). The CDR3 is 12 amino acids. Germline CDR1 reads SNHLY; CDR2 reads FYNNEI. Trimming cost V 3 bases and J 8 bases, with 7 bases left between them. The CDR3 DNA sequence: TGTGCCAGCAGTGAGGGGAGGGGGGAGCTGTTTTTT. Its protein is CASSEGRGELFF.

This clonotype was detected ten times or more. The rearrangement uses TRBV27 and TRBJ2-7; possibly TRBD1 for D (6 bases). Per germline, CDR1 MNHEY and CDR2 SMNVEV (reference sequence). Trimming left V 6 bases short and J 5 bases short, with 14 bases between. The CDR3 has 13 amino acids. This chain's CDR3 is CASRRQGSNEQYF. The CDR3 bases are TGTGCCAGCAGACGGCAGGGGAGCAACGAGCAGTACTTC.

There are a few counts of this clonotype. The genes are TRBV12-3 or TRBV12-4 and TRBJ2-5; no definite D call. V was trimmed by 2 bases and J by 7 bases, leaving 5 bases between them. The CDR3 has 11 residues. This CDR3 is CASSLSGTQYF. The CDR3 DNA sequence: TGTGCCAGCAGTTTATCAGGGACCCAGTACTTC.

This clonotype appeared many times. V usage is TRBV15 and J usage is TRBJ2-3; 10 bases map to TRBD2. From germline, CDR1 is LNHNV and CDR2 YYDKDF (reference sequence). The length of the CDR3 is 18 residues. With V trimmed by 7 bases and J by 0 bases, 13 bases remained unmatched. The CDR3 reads CATTPGVAGGTSTDTQYF. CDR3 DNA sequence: TGTGCCACCACCCCAGGAGTAGCGGGGGGAACTAGCACAGATACGCAGTATTTT. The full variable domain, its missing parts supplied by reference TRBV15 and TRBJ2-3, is DAMVIQNPRYQVTQFGKPVTLSCSQTLNHNVMYWYQQKSSQAPKLLFHYYDKDFNNEADTPDNFQSRRPNTSFCFLDIRSPGLGDTAMYLCATTPGVAGGTSTDTQYFGPGTRLTVL.

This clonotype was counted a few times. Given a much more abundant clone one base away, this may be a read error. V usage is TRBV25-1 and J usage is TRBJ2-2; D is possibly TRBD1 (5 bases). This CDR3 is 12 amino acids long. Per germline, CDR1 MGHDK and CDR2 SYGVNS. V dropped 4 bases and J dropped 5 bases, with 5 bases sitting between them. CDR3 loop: CASSAGTGELFF. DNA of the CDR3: TGTGCCAGCAGTGCAGGGACCGGGGAGCTGTTTTTT.

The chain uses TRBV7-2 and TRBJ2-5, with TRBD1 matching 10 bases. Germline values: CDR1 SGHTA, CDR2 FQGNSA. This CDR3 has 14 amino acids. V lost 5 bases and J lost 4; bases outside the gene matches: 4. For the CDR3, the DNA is TGTGCCAGCAGCCGACAGGGGGCAAGAGAGACCCAGTACTTC. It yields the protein CASSRQGARETQYF.

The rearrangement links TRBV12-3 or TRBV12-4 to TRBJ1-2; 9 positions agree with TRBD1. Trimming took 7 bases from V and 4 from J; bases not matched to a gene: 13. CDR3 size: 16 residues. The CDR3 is CASTADDRGRTYGYTF. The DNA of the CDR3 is TGTGCCAGCACCGCAGACGACAGGGGGAGGACCTATGGCTACACCTTC.

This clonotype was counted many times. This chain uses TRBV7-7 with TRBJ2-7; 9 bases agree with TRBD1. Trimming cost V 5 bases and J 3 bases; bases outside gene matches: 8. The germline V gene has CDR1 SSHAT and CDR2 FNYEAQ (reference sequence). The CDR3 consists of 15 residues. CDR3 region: CASSRGQGQGYEQYF. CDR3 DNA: TGTGCCAGCAGCCGGGGTCAGGGACAGGGCTACGAGCAGTACTTC.

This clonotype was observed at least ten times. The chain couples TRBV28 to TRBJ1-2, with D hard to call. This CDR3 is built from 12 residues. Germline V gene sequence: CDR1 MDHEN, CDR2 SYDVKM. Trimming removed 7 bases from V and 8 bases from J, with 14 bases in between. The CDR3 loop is CASKTQTGGYTF. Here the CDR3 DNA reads TGTGCCAGCAAAACACAGACGGGAGGCTACACCTTC.

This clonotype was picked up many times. The CDR3 region is CASSLVRSSTDTQYF. DNA for the CDR3: TGTGCCAGCAGCTTAGTGCGGTCTAGCACAGATACGCAGTATTTT. The V gene is TRBV11-2, the J gene TRBJ2-3; D gene ambiguous. The germline CDR1 and CDR2 sequences are SGHAT and FQNNGV. Deletions cut 1 base from V and 0 bases from J, with 8 bases between. The CDR3 is 15 residues long.

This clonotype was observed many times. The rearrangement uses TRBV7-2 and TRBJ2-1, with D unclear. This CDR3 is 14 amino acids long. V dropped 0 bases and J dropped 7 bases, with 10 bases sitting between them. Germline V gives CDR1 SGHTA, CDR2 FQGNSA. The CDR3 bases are TGTGCCAGCAGCTTAGCAGGTGTGAGGAATGAGCAGTTCTTC. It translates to CASSLAGVRNEQFF.

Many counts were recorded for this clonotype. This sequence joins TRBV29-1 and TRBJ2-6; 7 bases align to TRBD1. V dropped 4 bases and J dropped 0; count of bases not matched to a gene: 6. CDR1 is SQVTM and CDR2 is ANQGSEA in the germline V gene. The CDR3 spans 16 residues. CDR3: CSVARTGLSGANVLTF. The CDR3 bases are TGCAGCGTTGCCAGGACAGGACTCTCTGGGGCCAACGTCCTGACTTTC.

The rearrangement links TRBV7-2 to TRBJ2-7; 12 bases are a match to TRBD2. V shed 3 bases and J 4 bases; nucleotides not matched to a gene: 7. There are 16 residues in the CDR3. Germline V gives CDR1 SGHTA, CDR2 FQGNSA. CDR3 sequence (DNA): TGTGCCAGCAGCTTTAGGGCTAGCGGGGGGGCATACGAGCAGTACTTC. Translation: CASSFRASGGAYEQYF. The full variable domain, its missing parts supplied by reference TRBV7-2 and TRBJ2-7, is GAGVSQSPSNKVTEKGKDVELRCDPISGHTALYWYRQSLGQGLEFLIYFQGNSAPDKSGLPSDRFSAERTGGSVSTLTIQRTQQEDSAVYLCASSFRASGGAYEQYFGPGTRLTVT.

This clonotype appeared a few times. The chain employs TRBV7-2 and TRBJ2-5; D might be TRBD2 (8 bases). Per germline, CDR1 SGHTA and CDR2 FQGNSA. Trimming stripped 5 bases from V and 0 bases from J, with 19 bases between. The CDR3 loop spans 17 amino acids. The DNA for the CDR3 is TGTGCCAGCAGCACGGGGGGGGCAGGGGGGTACCAAGAGACCCAGTACTTC. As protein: CASSTGGAGGYQETQYF.

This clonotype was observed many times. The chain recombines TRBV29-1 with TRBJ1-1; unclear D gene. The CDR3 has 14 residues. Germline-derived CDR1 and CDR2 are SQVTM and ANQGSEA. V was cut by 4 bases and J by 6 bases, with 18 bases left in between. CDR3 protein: CSVVVSTAMAEAFF. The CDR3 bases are TGCAGCGTTGTGGTATCAACGGCAATGGCTGAAGCTTTCTTT.